The T cell receptor beta chain under discussion was sequenced for a study of T cells in Graves' hyperthyroidism and ophthalmopathy. Findings of the study overall: The blood repertoire included most of the expanded thyroid clonotypes above 0.001.

CDR1 and CDR2 (germline): DFQATT, SNEGSKA (reference sequence). The CDR3 covers 15 residues. The junction had 8 bases not matched to a gene; V was cut back by 0 bases and J by 3 bases. TCR beta CDR3 regions were amplified from RNA transcripts. First-round RT-PCR targeting the TCR CDR3 was performed with the HTBI primer set. TCRdb used MiXCR to reprocess the multiplex PCR reads, holding one entry per CDR3 protein. The repertoire has fewer than 300,000 distinct CDR3 sequences, less than 30% of them found once; the top ten carry 20% to 30%. Diagnoses were established using clinical symptoms, serum thyroxine and TRAb, thyroid ultrasound and orbital computed tomography. The blood sample was taken at first hyperthyroidism diagnosis, before any ophthalmopathy symptoms. The authors obtained PBMCs from 9 to 10 ml of fresh peripheral blood. This clonotype was observed a few times. The target antigen is unknown.

J is TRBJ2-7 and V is TRBV20-1; TRBD1 agrees at 7 bases. This clonotype was obtained from a middle-aged man with Graves' hyperthyroidism that later progressed to Graves' ophthalmopathy. The sequencing sample was made of blood. CDR3 residues: CSARDRQGSYYEQYF. DNA for the CDR3: TGCAGTGCTAGAGACAGACAGGGATCCTACTACGAGCAGTACTTC.